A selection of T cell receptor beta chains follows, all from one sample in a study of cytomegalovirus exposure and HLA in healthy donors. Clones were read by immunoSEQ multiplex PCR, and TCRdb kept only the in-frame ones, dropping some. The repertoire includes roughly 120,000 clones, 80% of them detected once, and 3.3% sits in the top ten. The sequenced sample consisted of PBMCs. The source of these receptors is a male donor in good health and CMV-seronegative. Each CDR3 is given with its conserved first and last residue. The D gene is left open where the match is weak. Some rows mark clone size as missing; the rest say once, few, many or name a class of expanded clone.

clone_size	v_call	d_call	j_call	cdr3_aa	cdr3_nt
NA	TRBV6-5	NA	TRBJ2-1	CASSYDSKIYNEQFF	TGTGCCAGCAGTTACGACTCGAAAATCTACAATGAGCAGTTCTTC
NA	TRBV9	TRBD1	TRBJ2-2	CASSAPPGTGATGELFF	TGTGCCAGCAGCGCCCCCCCCGGGACAGGGGCTACCGGGGAGCTGTTTTTT
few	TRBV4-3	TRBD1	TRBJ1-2	CASSQDGAGGQYGYTF	TGCGCCAGCAGCCAAGACGGGGCAGGGGGCCAATATGGCTACACCTTC
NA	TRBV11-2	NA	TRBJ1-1	CASSWALLPGNTEAFF	TGTGCCAGCAGCTGGGCATTGCTACCAGGGAACACTGAAGCTTTCTTT
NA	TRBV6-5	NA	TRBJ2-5	CASSQQEIETQYF	TGTGCCAGCAGCCAACAGGAGATAGAGACCCAGTACTTC
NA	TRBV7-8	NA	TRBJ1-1	CASSLKGQAYLMNTEAFF	TGTGCCAGCAGCTTAAAGGGACAAGCCTACCTCATGAACACTGAAGCTTTCTTT
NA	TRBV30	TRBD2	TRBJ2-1	CAWSATSGDVNEQFF	TGTGCCTGGAGTGCGACTAGCGGGGATGTCAATGAGCAGTTCTTC
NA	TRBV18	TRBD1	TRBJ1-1	CASSPWGQMNTEAFF	TGTGCCAGCTCACCATGGGGACAGATGAACACTGAAGCTTTCTTT
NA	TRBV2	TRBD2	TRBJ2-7	CASSEWGTSGNDEQYF	TGTGCCAGCAGTGAATGGGGGACTAGCGGGAACGACGAGCAGTACTTC
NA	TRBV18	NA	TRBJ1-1	CASSPHPGGEAFF	TGTGCCAGCTCACCACATCCGGGGGGTGAAGCTTTCTTT
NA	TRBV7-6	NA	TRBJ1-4	CASSLDAGQRRYATNEKLFF	TGTGCCAGCAGCTTAGATGCAGGACAGAGGCGATATGCAACTAATGAAAAACTGTTTTTT
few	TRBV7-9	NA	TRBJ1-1	CSSSRGNTEAFF	TGTTCCAGCAGCCGCGGGAACACTGAAGCTTTCTTT
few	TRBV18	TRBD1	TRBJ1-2	CASSPWDRDYGYTF	TGTGCCAGCTCACCTTGGGACAGGGACTATGGCTACACCTTC
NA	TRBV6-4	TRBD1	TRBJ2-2	CASSGGQDTGELFF	TGTGCCAGCAGTGGAGGACAGGACACCGGGGAGCTGTTTTTT
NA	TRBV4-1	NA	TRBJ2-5	CASSQDGAAQETQYF	TGCGCCAGCAGCCAAGATGGGGCAGCCCAAGAGACCCAGTACTTC
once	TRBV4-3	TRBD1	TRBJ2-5	CASSPLTGDQETQYF	TGCGCCAGCAGCCCCCTGACAGGGGACCAAGAGACCCAGTACTTC
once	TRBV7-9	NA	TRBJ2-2	CASSLVLPGELFF	TGTGCCAGCAGCTTAGTACTCCCCGGGGAGCTGTTTTTT
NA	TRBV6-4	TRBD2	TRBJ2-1	CASSDKTSGYNEQFF	TGTGCCAGCAGTGACAAGACTAGCGGGTACAATGAGCAGTTCTTC
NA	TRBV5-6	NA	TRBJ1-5	CASSLSGAEQPQHF	TGTGCCAGCAGCTTGTCAGGGGCCGAGCAGCCCCAGCATTTT
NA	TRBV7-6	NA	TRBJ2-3	CASSSGVKPGTDTQYF	TGTGCCAGCAGCTCAGGCGTGAAACCGGGCACAGATACGCAGTATTTT
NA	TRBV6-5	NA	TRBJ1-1	CASSYRAFGNTEAFF	TGTGCCAGCAGTTACCGAGCATTTGGGAACACTGAAGCTTTCTTT
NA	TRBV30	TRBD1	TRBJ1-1	CAWSTRGQGWGEAFF	TGTGCCTGGAGTACCCGGGGACAGGGTTGGGGAGAAGCTTTCTTT
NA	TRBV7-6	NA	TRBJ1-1	CASSSAGSYTEAFF	TGTGCCAGCAGCTCCGCAGGGTCTTACACTGAAGCTTTCTTT
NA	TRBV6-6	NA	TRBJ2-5	CASSPRQAQETQYF	TGTGCCAGCAGTCCCCGACAGGCCCAAGAGACCCAGTACTTC
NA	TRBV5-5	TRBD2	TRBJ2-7	CASSLVPGGSYEQYF	TGTGCCAGCAGCTTGGTTCCCGGGGGGTCCTACGAGCAGTACTTC
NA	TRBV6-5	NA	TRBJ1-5	CASSWGGLGPQHF	TGTGCCAGCAGTTGGGGAGGGCTGGGGCCCCAGCATTTT
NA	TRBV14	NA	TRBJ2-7	CASSWAGPPYEQYF	TGTGCCAGCAGCTGGGCGGGGCCCCCCTACGAGCAGTACTTC
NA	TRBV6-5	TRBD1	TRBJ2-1	CASRPRTGSYNEQFF	TGTGCCAGCAGACCAAGGACAGGTTCCTACAATGAGCAGTTCTTC
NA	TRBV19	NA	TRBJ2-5	CASSPASAQETQYF	TGTGCCAGTAGCCCAGCTAGCGCTCAAGAGACCCAGTACTTC
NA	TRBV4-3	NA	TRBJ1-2	CASSQVSGSNYGYTF	TGCGCCAGCAGCCAAGTGTCAGGTTCTAACTATGGCTACACCTTC
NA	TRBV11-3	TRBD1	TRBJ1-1	CASRKDRGNTEAFF	TGTGCCAGCAGGAAGGACAGGGGGAACACTGAAGCTTTCTTT
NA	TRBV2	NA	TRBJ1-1	CASSENRLPSAFF	TGTGCCAGCAGTGAGAATCGACTCCCTAGCGCTTTCTTT
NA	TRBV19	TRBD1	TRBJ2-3	CASSWTGQGPDTQYF	TGTGCCAGTAGTTGGACAGGACAGGGCCCAGATACGCAGTATTTT
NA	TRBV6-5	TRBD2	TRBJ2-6	CASSYRGVSGANVLTF	TGTGCCAGCAGTTACCGGGGGGTTTCTGGGGCCAACGTCCTGACTTTC